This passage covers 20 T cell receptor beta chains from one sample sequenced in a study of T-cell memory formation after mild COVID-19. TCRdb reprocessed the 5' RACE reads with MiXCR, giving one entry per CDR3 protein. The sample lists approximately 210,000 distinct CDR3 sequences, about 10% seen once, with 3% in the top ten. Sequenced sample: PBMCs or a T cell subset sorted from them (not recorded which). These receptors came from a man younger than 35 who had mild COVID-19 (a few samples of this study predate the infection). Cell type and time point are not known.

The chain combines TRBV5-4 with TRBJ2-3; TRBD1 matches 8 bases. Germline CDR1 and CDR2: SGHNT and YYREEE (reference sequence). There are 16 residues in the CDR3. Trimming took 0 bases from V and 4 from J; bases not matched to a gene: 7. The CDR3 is CASSLASGGIADTQYF. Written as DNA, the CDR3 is TGTGCCAGCAGCTTGGCCTCAGGGGGCATTGCAGATACGCAGTATTTT.

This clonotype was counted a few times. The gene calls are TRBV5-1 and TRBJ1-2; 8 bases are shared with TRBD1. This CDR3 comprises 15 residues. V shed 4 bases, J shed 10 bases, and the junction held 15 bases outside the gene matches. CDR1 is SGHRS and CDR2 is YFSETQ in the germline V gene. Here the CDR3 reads CASSANPGQVASYTF. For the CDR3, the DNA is TGCGCCAGCAGCGCCAACCCGGGACAGGTTGCCTCCTACACCTTC.

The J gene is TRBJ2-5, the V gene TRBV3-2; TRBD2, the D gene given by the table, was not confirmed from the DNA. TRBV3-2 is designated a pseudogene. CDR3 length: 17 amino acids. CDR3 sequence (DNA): TGTGCCAGCAGCCTATTCCAGGGCGGGGGGGCCCGGGAGACCCAGTACTTC. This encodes CASSLFQGGGARETQYF.

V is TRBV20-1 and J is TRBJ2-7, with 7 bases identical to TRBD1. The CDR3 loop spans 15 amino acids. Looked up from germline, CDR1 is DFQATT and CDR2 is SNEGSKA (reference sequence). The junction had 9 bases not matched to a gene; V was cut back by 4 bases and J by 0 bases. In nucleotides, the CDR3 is TGCAGTGCTAAGGCGCCGGGACAGAGCTCCTACGAGCAGTACTTC. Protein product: CSAKAPGQSSYEQYF.

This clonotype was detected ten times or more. CDR3 protein: CASSQDRTRPYEQYF. The CDR3, as DNA: TGCGCCAGCAGCCAAGACCGGACGAGGCCCTACGAGCAGTACTTC. V gene TRBV4-3 combines with J gene TRBJ2-7; no clear D gene. The CDR3 runs 15 residues. Trimming removed 0 bases from V and 2 bases from J, with 11 bases in between. The germline CDR1 and CDR2 sequences are LGHNA and YSLEER.

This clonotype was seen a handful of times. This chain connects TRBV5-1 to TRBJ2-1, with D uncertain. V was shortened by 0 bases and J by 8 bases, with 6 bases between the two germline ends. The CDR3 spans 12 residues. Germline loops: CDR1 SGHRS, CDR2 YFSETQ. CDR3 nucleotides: TGCGCCAGCAGCTTGGGTGGGCATGAGCAGTTCTTC. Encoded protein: CASSLGGHEQFF.

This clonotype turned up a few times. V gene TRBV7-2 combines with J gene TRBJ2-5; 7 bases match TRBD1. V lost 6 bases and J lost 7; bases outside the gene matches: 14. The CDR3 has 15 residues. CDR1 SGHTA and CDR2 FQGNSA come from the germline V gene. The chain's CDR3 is CASRAATGVVGTQYF. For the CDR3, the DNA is TGTGCCAGCAGAGCGGCCACAGGGGTTGTTGGGACCCAGTACTTC.

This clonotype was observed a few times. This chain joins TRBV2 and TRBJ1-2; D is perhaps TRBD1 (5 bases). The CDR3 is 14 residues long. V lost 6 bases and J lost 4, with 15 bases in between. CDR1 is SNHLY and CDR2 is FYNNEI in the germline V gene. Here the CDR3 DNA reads TGTGCCAGCAGCGACCTGACAGCCTCCTATGGCTACACCTTC. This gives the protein CASSDLTASYGYTF.

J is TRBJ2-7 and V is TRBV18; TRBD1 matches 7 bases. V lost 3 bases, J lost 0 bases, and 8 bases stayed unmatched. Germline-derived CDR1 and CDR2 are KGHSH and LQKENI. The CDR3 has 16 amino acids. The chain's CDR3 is CASSPTVGGLSYEQYV. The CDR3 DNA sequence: TGTGCCAGCTCACCCACTGTAGGGGGCCTCTCCTACGAGCAGTACGTC.

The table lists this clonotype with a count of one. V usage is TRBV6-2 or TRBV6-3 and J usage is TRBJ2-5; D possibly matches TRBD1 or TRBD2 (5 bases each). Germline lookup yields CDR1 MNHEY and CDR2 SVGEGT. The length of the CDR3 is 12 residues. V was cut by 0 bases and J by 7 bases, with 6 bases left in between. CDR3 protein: CASSYSGTTQYF. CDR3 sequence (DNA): TGTGCCAGCAGTTACTCAGGGACGACCCAGTACTTC.

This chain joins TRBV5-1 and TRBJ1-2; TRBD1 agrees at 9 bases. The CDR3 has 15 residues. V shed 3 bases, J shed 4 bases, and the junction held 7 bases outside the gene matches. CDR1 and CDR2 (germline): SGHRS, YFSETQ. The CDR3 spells CASSSGQGIVYGYTF. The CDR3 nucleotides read TGCGCCAGCAGCTCCGGACAGGGGATAGTCTATGGCTACACCTTC. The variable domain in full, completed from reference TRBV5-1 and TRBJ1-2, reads KAGVTQTPRYLIKTRGQQVTLSCSPISGHRSVSWYQQTPGQGLQFLFEYFSETQRNKGNFPGRFSGRQFSNSRSEMNVSTLELGDSALYLCASSSGQGIVYGYTFGSGTRLTVV.

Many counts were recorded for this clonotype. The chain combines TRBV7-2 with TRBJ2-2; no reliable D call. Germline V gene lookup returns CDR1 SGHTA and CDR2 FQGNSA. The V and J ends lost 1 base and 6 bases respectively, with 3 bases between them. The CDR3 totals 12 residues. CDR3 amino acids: CASSLEAGELFF. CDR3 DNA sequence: TGTGCCAGCAGCTTAGAGGCCGGGGAGCTGTTTTTT.

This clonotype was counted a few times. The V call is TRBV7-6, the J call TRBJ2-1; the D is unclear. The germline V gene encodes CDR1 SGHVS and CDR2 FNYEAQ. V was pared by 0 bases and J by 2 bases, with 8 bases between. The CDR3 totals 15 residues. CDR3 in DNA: TGTGCCAGCAGCTTAGCGTTGGTTCCCTACAATGAGCAGTTCTTC. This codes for CASSLALVPYNEQFF. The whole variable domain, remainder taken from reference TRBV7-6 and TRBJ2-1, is GAGVSQSPRYKVTKRGQDVALRCDPISGHVSLYWYRQALGQGPEFLTYFNYEAQQDKSGLPNDRFSAERPEGSISTLTIQRTEQRDSAMYRCASSLALVPYNEQFFGPGTRLTVL.

The DNA for the CDR3 is TGCGCCAGCAGCGGGACTCCGAGCTCCTACAATGAGCAGTTCTTC. Its translation: CASSGTPSSYNEQFF. J is TRBJ2-1 and V is TRBV5-1; the D gene is possibly TRBD2 (6 bases). The ends were cut back, 4 bases at V and 0 bases at J, with 11 bases in the middle. Germline V lookup: CDR1 SGHRS, CDR2 YFSETQ. The CDR3 consists of 15 residues.

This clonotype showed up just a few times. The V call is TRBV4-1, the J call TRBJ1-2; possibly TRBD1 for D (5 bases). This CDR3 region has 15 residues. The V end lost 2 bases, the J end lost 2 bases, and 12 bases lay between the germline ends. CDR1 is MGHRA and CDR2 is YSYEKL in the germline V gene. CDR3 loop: CASSQFRDGNYGYTF. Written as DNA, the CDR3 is TGCGCCAGCAGCCAATTCCGGGACGGGAACTATGGCTACACCTTC.

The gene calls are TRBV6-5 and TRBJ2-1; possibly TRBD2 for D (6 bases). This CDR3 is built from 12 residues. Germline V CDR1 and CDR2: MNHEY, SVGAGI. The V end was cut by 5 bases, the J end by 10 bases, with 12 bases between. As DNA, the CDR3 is TGTGCCAGCAGTACGGGACTTTCGGAGCAGTTCTTC. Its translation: CASSTGLSEQFF.

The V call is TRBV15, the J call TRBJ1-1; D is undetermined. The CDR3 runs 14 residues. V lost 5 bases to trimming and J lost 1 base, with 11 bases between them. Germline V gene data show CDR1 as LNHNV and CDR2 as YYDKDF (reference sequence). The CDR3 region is CATSGKQRNTEAFF. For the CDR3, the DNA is TGTGCCACCAGCGGAAAACAGAGGAACACTGAAGCTTTCTTT. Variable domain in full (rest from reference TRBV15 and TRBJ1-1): DAMVIQNPRYQVTQFGKPVTLSCSQTLNHNVMYWYQQKSSQAPKLLFHYYDKDFNNEADTPDNFQSRRPNTSFCFLDIRSPGLGDTAMYLCATSGKQRNTEAFFGQGTRLTVV.

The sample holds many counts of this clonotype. The CDR3 bases are TGTGCCAGCAGCTTAAACTATGGCTACACCTTC. It encodes CASSLNYGYTF. The V gene is TRBV7-2, the J gene TRBJ1-2; the D is unclear. The germline V gene has CDR1 SGHTA and CDR2 FQGNSA. The CDR3 totals 11 residues. The V end was cut by 2 bases, the J end by 2 bases, with 0 bases between.

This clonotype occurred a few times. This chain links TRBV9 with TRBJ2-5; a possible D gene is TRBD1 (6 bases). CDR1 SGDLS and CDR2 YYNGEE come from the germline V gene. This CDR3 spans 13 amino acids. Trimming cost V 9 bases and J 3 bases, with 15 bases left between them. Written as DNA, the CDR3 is TGTGCCACCCCGACAGGAGAAGAAGAGACCCAGTACTTC. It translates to CATPTGEEETQYF.

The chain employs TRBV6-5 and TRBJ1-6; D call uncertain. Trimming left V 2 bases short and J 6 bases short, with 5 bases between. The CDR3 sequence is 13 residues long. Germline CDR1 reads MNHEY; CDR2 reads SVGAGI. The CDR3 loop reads CASSYRGNSPLHF. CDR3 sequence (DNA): TGTGCCAGCAGTTACCGGGGTAATTCACCCCTCCACTTT.